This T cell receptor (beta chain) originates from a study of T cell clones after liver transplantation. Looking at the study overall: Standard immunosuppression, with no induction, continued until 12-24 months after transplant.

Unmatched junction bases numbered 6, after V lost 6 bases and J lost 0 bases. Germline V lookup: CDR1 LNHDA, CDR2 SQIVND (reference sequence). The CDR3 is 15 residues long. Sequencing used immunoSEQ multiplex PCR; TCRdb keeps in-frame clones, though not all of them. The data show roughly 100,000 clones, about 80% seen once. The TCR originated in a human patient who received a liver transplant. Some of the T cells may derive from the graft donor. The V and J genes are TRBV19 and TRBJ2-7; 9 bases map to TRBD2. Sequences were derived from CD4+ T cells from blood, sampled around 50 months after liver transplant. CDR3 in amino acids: CASRLTSGSSYEQYF. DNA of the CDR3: TGTGCCAGTAGGCTGACTAGCGGATCCTCCTACGAGCAGTACTTC.